This TCR beta chain was profiled in a study of T-cell reconstitution after alpha-beta-depleted transplantation in children. TCRbeta library preparation incorporated unique molecular identifiers. From the PCR reads, TCRdb called clonotypes with MiXCR, one entry per CDR3 protein. The data show about 540,000 distinct CDR3 sequences, with 15% to 20% seen just once and approximately 3% held by the top ten. The CDR3 contains 15 residues. Looked up from germline, CDR1 is MNHEY and CDR2 is SMNVEV (reference sequence). Trimming removed 8 bases from V and 3 bases from J; junction bases left unmatched: 12. The chain employs TRBV27 and TRBJ1-2; 7 nucleotides match TRBD1. Sequenced material: PBMCs from the stem cell graft donor, taken from the stem cell graft. This receptor was taken from a human donor who donated a stem cell graft to a child with acute lymphoblastic leukemia. CDR3 DNA sequence: TGTGCCAGCCAATCGAGACAGGGATGGGACTATGGCTACACCTTC. This sequence encodes CASQSRQGWDYGYTF.